These 22 T cell receptor beta chains originate from one sample sequenced in a study of shared clonotypes between healthy human individuals. Some clones are missing from TCRdb's copy, which holds only in-frame ones; the method was immunoSEQ multiplex PCR. The sample records fewer than 600,000 clones, about four fifths being singletons. The sequenced material came from PBMCs. The receptors shown here come from a woman in her 40s in good health. Some clones in this sample may be carry-over from other donors' samples.

The chain combines TRBV5-1 with TRBJ2-1; 11 positions match TRBD2. Germline loops: CDR1 SGHRS, CDR2 YFSETQ. The CDR3 has 14 amino acids. V trimming: 0 bases; J trimming: 7 bases; junction bases outside the gene matches: 0. The CDR3 loop reads CASSLGLAGNEQFF. For the CDR3, the DNA is TGCGCCAGCAGCTTGGGACTAGCGGGAAATGAGCAGTTCTTC. The variable domain in full, completed from reference TRBV5-1 and TRBJ2-1, reads KAGVTQTPRYLIKTRGQQVTLSCSPISGHRSVSWYQQTPGQGLQFLFEYFSETQRNKGNFPGRFSGRQFSNSRSEMNVSTLELGDSALYLCASSLGLAGNEQFFGPGTRLTVL.

This chain joins TRBV7-9 and TRBJ2-3, with D possibly being TRBD1 (6 bases). CDR1 is SEHNR and CDR2 is FQNEAQ in the germline V gene (reference sequence). V lost 2 bases and J lost 1, with 13 bases in between. CDR3 length: 16 amino acids. CDR3 residues: CASSLRSGVGTDTQYF. CDR3 coding DNA: TGTGCCAGCAGCTTACGCTCAGGGGTAGGCACAGATACGCAGTATTTT.

The chain joins TRBV11-3 to TRBJ2-3; D gene unclear. Per germline, CDR1 SGHNT and CDR2 YENEEA. Between the trimmed V and J ends, which lost 6 bases and 2 bases, there was a span of 12 bases. The CDR3 totals 14 residues. The CDR3 nucleotides read TGTGCCAGCAGTCTAGGACGGACCACAGATACGCAGTATTTT. It codes for CASSLGRTTDTQYF.

The chain couples TRBV5-1 to TRBJ2-2; TRBD1 is a possible D gene (5 bases). Germline loops: CDR1 SGHRS, CDR2 YFSETQ. CDR3 length equals 14 residues. The V end was cut by 5 bases, the J end by 2 bases, with 10 bases between. CDR3 protein: CASRADSNTGELFF. CDR3 bases: TGCGCCAGCAGGGCAGACAGTAACACCGGGGAGCTGTTTTTT.

The V and J genes are TRBV5-5 and TRBJ1-5; no reliable D call. In germline, CDR1 is SGHKS, CDR2 YYEKEE (reference sequence). Trimming took off 0 bases at V and 5 bases at J, with 6 bases between the two ends. The length of the CDR3 is 13 residues. The CDR3 protein is CASSLAGHQPQHF. Here the CDR3 DNA reads TGTGCCAGCAGCTTGGCCGGGCATCAGCCCCAGCATTTT.

The J gene is TRBJ2-5, the V gene TRBV5-6; 7 bases fit TRBD2. The CDR3 spans 12 residues. Trimming at V came to 2 bases and at J to 5 bases, leaving 0 bases not matched to a gene. CDR1 and CDR2 (germline): SGHDT, YYEEEE. The DNA of the CDR3 is TGTGCCAGCAGCTTCGGGAGGGAGACCCAGTACTTC. Translation gives CASSFGRETQYF.

The gene calls are TRBV14 and TRBJ2-7; D perhaps matches TRBD1 (6 bases). Trimming took 5 bases from V and 6 from J, leaving 26 bases between them. The germline V gene has CDR1 SGHDN and CDR2 FVKESK. The CDR3 loop spans 17 amino acids. The CDR3 DNA reads as TGTGCCAGCAGCTCCCTCTTTCTGGGGGCCACCGTGTCCGAGCAGTACTTC. Its protein product is CASSSLFLGATVSEQYF.

CDR3 amino acids: CASSENGGNYGYTF. CDR3 nucleotides: TGTGCCAGTAGTGAAAACGGGGGCAACTATGGCTACACCTTC. The V and J genes are TRBV19 and TRBJ1-2, with D possibly TRBD1 on 6 matching bases. V gave up 5 bases and J gave up 2 bases, with 12 bases separating them. The V gene's germline CDR1 is LNHDA and CDR2 SQIVND (reference sequence). The CDR3 spans 14 residues.

This clone was counted many times. This chain connects TRBV7-3 to TRBJ2-1, with D possibly matching TRBD2 (6 bases). The CDR3 is made up of 14 amino acids. The germline gives CDR1 SGHTA, CDR2 FQGTGA. Trimming stripped 5 bases from V and 4 bases from J, with 12 bases between. CDR3 protein: CASSPTREYNEQFF. CDR3 nucleotides: TGTGCCAGCAGCCCCACCCGGGAGTACAATGAGCAGTTCTTC.

The chain uses TRBV27 and TRBJ1-1; D is uncertain. The V end was cut by 7 bases, the J end by 5 bases, with 17 bases between. Germline V CDR1 and CDR2: MNHEY, SMNVEV (reference sequence). The CDR3 runs to 14 residues. DNA of the CDR3: TGTGCCAGCACCCCTTACGGGGAAGCAACTGAAGCTTTCTTT. The encoded protein is CASTPYGEATEAFF.

The rearrangement joins TRBV6-5 to TRBJ1-1; no clear D. The CDR3 is made up of 14 amino acids. CDR1 MNHEY and CDR2 SVGAGI come from the germline V gene. V lost 2 bases, J lost 0 bases, and 7 bases lay in between. This CDR3 is CASSYGPVNTEAFF. The CDR3 bases are TGTGCCAGCAGTTACGGCCCAGTGAACACTGAAGCTTTCTTT.

V usage is TRBV11-2 and J usage is TRBJ2-1; 9 nucleotides match TRBD1. CDR3 length: 15 amino acids. V lost 5 bases to trimming and J lost 6 bases; unmatched junction nucleotides: 8. Per germline, CDR1 SGHAT and CDR2 FQNNGV. CDR3 nucleotides: TGTGCCAGCAGCCGGGACAGGGCTTCGGGCAATGAGCAGTTCTTC. Its translation is CASSRDRASGNEQFF.

Details on this clone: The same CDR3 is also encoded by other DNA sequences in this sample. This chain links TRBV5-1 with TRBJ2-7, with 10 bases lining up with TRBD1. J gave up 4 bases and V 7 bases, and 11 bases lay outside the gene matches. Germline CDR1 reads SGHRS; CDR2 reads YFSETQ. This CDR3 is built from 15 residues. DNA for the CDR3: TGCGCCAGCTCTCCAACCGGGACAGGGGCGTACGAGCAGTACTTC. This translates into CASSPTGTGAYEQYF.

The chain joins TRBV25-1 to TRBJ2-2; 10 nucleotides align to TRBD1. Germline V lookup: CDR1 MGHDK, CDR2 SYGVNS. Trimming cost V 0 bases and J 3 bases; bases outside gene matches: 4. CDR3 length equals 17 residues. The CDR3 DNA is TGTGCCAGCAGTGAATATGGGGGGACAGGGGACACCGGGGAGCTGTTTTTT. Its translation: CASSEYGGTGDTGELFF. Full variable domain (outside the CDR3, taken from reference TRBV25-1 and TRBJ2-2): EADIYQTPRYLVIGTGKKITLECSQTMGHDKMYWYQQDPGMELHLIHYSYGVNSTEKGDLSSESTVSRIRTEHFPLTLESARPSHTSQYLCASSEYGGTGDTGELFFGEGSRLTVL.

The chain joins TRBV5-4 to TRBJ2-7; 7 bases align to TRBD2. V lost 2 bases to trimming and J lost 5 bases; unmatched junction nucleotides: 7. There are 14 residues in the CDR3. Germline V gives CDR1 SGHNT, CDR2 YYREEE (reference sequence). The CDR3 nucleotides read TGTGCCAGCAGCTTTGGCGGGAGAGGAAACGAGCAGTACTTC. Translating it yields CASSFGGRGNEQYF.

This clone was counted only a few times. The rearrangement links TRBV7-2 to TRBJ1-5; TRBD1 agrees at 10 bases. The CDR3 contains 15 residues. With V trimmed by 1 base and J by 6 bases, 3 bases remained unmatched. Looked up from germline, CDR1 is SGHTA and CDR2 is FQGNSA. The CDR3: CASSLGGDRGQPQHF. The DNA of the CDR3 is TGTGCCAGCAGCTTAGGGGGGGACAGGGGTCAGCCCCAGCATTTT.

The genes are TRBV13 and TRBJ2-1; D may be TRBD1 or TRBD2 (6 bases each). With 3 bases removed from V and 1 base from J, the gap between germline ends came to 13 bases. This CDR3 comprises 16 residues. From germline, CDR1 is PRHDT and CDR2 FYEKMQ (reference sequence). CDR3 sequence (DNA): TGTGCCAGCAGCTTGAGGGGGGCAGCGTCCTACAATGAGCAGTTCTTC. This translates into CASSLRGAASYNEQFF.

The table lists this clone with a few counts. CDR3 coding DNA: TGTGCCAGTAGTATAGCCACTGGGGGAGGAACGGAGAACACTGAAGCTTTCTTT. Its protein is CASSIATGGGTENTEAFF. This chain links TRBV19 with TRBJ1-1; D is perhaps TRBD1 (5 bases). Germline loops: CDR1 LNHDA, CDR2 SQIVND (reference sequence). V was clipped by 1 base and J by 1 base, with 19 bases between them. This CDR3 contains 18 residues.

The rearrangement uses TRBV4-1 and TRBJ2-1; D may be TRBD2 (5 bases). The germline V gene encodes CDR1 MGHRA and CDR2 YSYEKL. V was trimmed by 6 bases and J by 4 bases, leaving 16 bases between them. CDR3 size: 15 residues. CDR3 region: CASRLQLGPYNEQFF. In DNA, the CDR3 is TGCGCCAGCAGATTACAACTAGGGCCTTACAATGAGCAGTTCTTC.

The chain links TRBV5-1 to TRBJ2-1, with D unresolved. This CDR3 contains 13 residues. Trimming shortened V by 0 bases and J by 7 bases, and 8 bases separated the two germline ends. Germline V gene sequence: CDR1 SGHRS, CDR2 YFSETQ. CDR3 bases: TGCGCCAGCAGCTTGGAGAGTCTGAATGAGCAGTTCTTC. Protein: CASSLESLNEQFF. The full variable domain, with the rest looked up from reference TRBV5-1 and TRBJ2-1, is KAGVTQTPRYLIKTRGQQVTLSCSPISGHRSVSWYQQTPGQGLQFLFEYFSETQRNKGNFPGRFSGRQFSNSRSEMNVSTLELGDSALYLCASSLESLNEQFFGPGTRLTVL.

V usage is TRBV18 and J usage is TRBJ2-1, with TRBD1 matching 7 bases. The length of the CDR3 is 16 residues. Germline loops: CDR1 KGHSH, CDR2 LQKENI. J was trimmed by 1 base and V by 0 bases; bases with no gene match: 3. The CDR3 protein is CASSPPTGDSYNEQFF. The CDR3 DNA is TGTGCCAGCTCACCACCTACAGGGGATTCCTACAATGAGCAGTTCTTC.

The chain employs TRBV11-1 and TRBJ2-1, with D maybe TRBD1 (5 bases). This CDR3 is built from 14 residues. Germline lookup yields CDR1 SGHAT and CDR2 FQDESV (reference sequence). Trimming cost V 4 bases and J 2 bases, with 9 bases left between them. The CDR3, as DNA: TGTGCCAGCAGCTCCAAGGGGCCCTACAATGAGCAGTTCTTC. Encoded protein: CASSSKGPYNEQFF.